This T cell receptor (beta chain) was found in a study of T-cell reconstitution after alpha-beta-depleted transplantation in children. General study points: Reported findings indicate that, about two months after transplant, alpha-beta T cells came from several hundred expanded clones, which were derived from non-depleted graft cells. Hyperexpanded clones declined; after one year, newly produced T cells mostly supplied diversity.

During its preparation, the TCRbeta library received unique molecular identifiers. TCRdb reprocessed the PCR reads with MiXCR, giving one entry per CDR3 protein. The table shows about 490,000 distinct CDR3 sequences, with about 10% occurring only once. CDR1 and CDR2 (germline): LGHNA, YSLEER. V was clipped by 4 bases and J by 3 bases, with 13 bases between them. There are 15 residues in the CDR3. This clonotype showed up many times. Its matching antigen is unknown. The receptor was isolated from a child aged 2 to 9 with inherited bone marrow failure, due to receive a stem cell transplant. The chain has TRBV4-3 and TRBJ2-1, with TRBD2 as a possible D gene (5 bases). Sequencing was performed on PBMCs, taken before TCRalphabeta/CD19-depleted stem cell transplant. CDR3 nucleotide sequence: TGCGCCAGCAGCCCACGCCAGCGGAGCTACAATGAGCAGTTCTTC. Amino acids: CASSPRQRSYNEQFF.